This is a list of T cell receptor beta chains from one sample in a study of T cell changes during pregnancy in multiple sclerosis. The data were produced by immunoSEQ multiplex PCR, yet TCRdb's version contains in-frame clones alone and is incomplete. The sample records tens of thousands of clones, around 90% being singletons. Here the sequenced sample was peripheral blood, taken in the second trimester of pregnancy. The receptor source for this set is a female donor with multiple sclerosis, enrolled in a pregnancy study. CDR3s include the opening cysteine and the closing phenylalanine or tryptophan. The order of the fields is CDR3 DNA, CDR3 protein, D gene, V gene, clone size, J gene. A D gene is named only where the DNA matches it firmly. A clone size is listed for some rows: how often the clone was seen (once, few, many), or a class if it is expanded.

CDR3nt: TGTGCCAGCAGCTTGGGTCAGCGGGGGAGCACAGATACGCAGTATTTT
CDR3aa: CASSLGQRGSTDTQYF
d_gene: TRBD2
v_gene: TRBV5-6
abundance: -
j_gene: TRBJ2-3

CDR3nt: TGTGCCAGCAGCTTAGCCCTGGGACTAGCGGGGGATCCAGATACGCAGTATTTT
CDR3aa: CASSLALGLAGDPDTQYF
d_gene: TRBD2
v_gene: TRBV11-2
abundance: -
j_gene: TRBJ2-3

CDR3nt: TGTGCCAGAAGCCCGGTTCGGGAGACCCAGTACTTC
CDR3aa: CARSPVRETQYF
d_gene: -
v_gene: TRBV5-3
abundance: -
j_gene: TRBJ2-5

CDR3nt: TGTGCCAGCAGCCGACATGGGACAGGCCAAGAGACCCAGTACTTC
CDR3aa: CASSRHGTGQETQYF
d_gene: TRBD1
v_gene: TRBV6-5
abundance: -
j_gene: TRBJ2-5

CDR3nt: TGCGCCAGCAGCTCATCCGGGACAGACACCTACGAGCAGTACTTC
CDR3aa: CASSSSGTDTYEQYF
d_gene: TRBD1
v_gene: TRBV5-1
abundance: -
j_gene: TRBJ2-7

CDR3nt: TGTGCCAGCAGCTTAGTGCCCCCCGGGACTGTTAGCTCCTACGAGCAGTACTTC
CDR3aa: CASSLVPPGTVSSYEQYF
d_gene: -
v_gene: TRBV7-2
abundance: once
j_gene: TRBJ2-7

CDR3nt: TGTGCCAGCAGTTACGCAGCTTTCCCGACTGGGGCTTTCTTT
CDR3aa: CASSYAAFPTGAFF
d_gene: -
v_gene: TRBV6-6
abundance: -
j_gene: TRBJ1-1

CDR3nt: TGTGCCAGCAGCCAGGGGGCCGGGAACTATGGCTACACCTTC
CDR3aa: CASSQGAGNYGYTF
d_gene: TRBD1
v_gene: TRBV7-9
abundance: once
j_gene: TRBJ1-2

CDR3nt: TGTGCCAGCAGACGAGGGGCGGGGAGGAGTACTGAAGCTTTCTTT
CDR3aa: CASRRGAGRSTEAFF
d_gene: -
v_gene: TRBV7-9
abundance: -
j_gene: TRBJ1-1

CDR3nt: TGTGCCAGCAGCTTAGCGGTGGGACTAGCGGGAACAGATACGCAGTATTTT
CDR3aa: CASSLAVGLAGTDTQYF
d_gene: TRBD2
v_gene: TRBV7-2
abundance: -
j_gene: TRBJ2-3

CDR3nt: TGCGCCAGCAGCCAAGACGGGGGGGCGGATACGCAGTATTTT
CDR3aa: CASSQDGGADTQYF
d_gene: TRBD2
v_gene: TRBV4-1
abundance: -
j_gene: TRBJ2-3

CDR3nt: TGTGCCAGCTCCCCGACACAGGGGGCGAGCACTGAAGCTTTCTTT
CDR3aa: CASSPTQGASTEAFF
d_gene: TRBD1
v_gene: TRBV18
abundance: -
j_gene: TRBJ1-1

CDR3nt: TGTGCCAGCAGCAAGGTGAGCAGGGGTAATCAGCCCCAGCATTTT
CDR3aa: CASSKVSRGNQPQHF
d_gene: -
v_gene: TRBV21-1
abundance: -
j_gene: TRBJ1-5

CDR3nt: TGTGCCAGCAGCGAGGGGACAGGGGGAGAGACTGAAGCTTTCTTT
CDR3aa: CASSEGTGGETEAFF
d_gene: TRBD1
v_gene: TRBV11-1
abundance: -
j_gene: TRBJ1-1

CDR3nt: TGCGCCCGCATGCTGGGGGGGTTGGGAACAGATACGCAGTATTTT
CDR3aa: CARMLGGLGTDTQYF
d_gene: TRBD2
v_gene: TRBV10-1
abundance: once
j_gene: TRBJ2-3

CDR3nt: TGTGCCAGTAGTCCCCGACAGGGGTCCTATAATTCACCCCTCCACTTT
CDR3aa: CASSPRQGSYNSPLHF
d_gene: TRBD1
v_gene: TRBV19
abundance: -
j_gene: TRBJ1-6

CDR3nt: TGTGCCAGCAGGGGCGGGTCTAACTCGGGATCACCCCTCCACTTT
CDR3aa: CASRGGSNSGSPLHF
d_gene: -
v_gene: TRBV2
abundance: few
j_gene: TRBJ1-6

CDR3nt: TGTGCCAGCAGTGAGGACCGACTAGCGGGGGGGAGGGATGAGCAGTTCTTC
CDR3aa: CASSEDRLAGGRDEQFF
d_gene: TRBD2
v_gene: TRBV2
abundance: -
j_gene: TRBJ2-1

CDR3nt: TGTGCCAGCAGTGAAGATGCAGGGGGGAATGAAAAACTGTTTTTT
CDR3aa: CASSEDAGGNEKLFF
d_gene: TRBD1
v_gene: TRBV6-1
abundance: -
j_gene: TRBJ1-4

CDR3nt: TGTGCCAGCAGACTAGCGGGGGCCCCAGATACGCAGTATTTT
CDR3aa: CASRLAGAPDTQYF
d_gene: TRBD2
v_gene: TRBV27
abundance: -
j_gene: TRBJ2-3

CDR3nt: TGTGCCAGCAGCTTGAGACAGGATCTCGAGCAGTACTTC
CDR3aa: CASSLRQDLEQYF
d_gene: -
v_gene: TRBV5-4
abundance: -
j_gene: TRBJ2-7

CDR3nt: TGTGCCAGCAGCTTCCGACAGGGCACCCACGAGCAGTACTTC
CDR3aa: CASSFRQGTHEQYF
d_gene: TRBD1
v_gene: TRBV5-6
abundance: -
j_gene: TRBJ2-7

CDR3nt: TGTGCCAGCAGCTTACGGAGCGGGGGGGCCTACGAGCAGTACTTC
CDR3aa: CASSLRSGGAYEQYF
d_gene: TRBD2
v_gene: TRBV7-2
abundance: once
j_gene: TRBJ2-7

CDR3nt: TGCGCCAGCAGCCTATTCGGACTAGCGGGGGGGCAGGACACCGGGGAGCTGTTTTTT
CDR3aa: CASSLFGLAGGQDTGELFF
d_gene: TRBD2
v_gene: TRBV4-1
abundance: -
j_gene: TRBJ2-2

CDR3nt: TGTGCCAGCAGCCATACAGGGTCTAACTATGGCTACACCTTC
CDR3aa: CASSHTGSNYGYTF
d_gene: -
v_gene: TRBV9
abundance: -
j_gene: TRBJ1-2

CDR3nt: TGTGCCAGCAGTTTATCTTCCGCAGGGGGCGGCGGGGAGCTGTTTTTT
CDR3aa: CASSLSSAGGGGELFF
d_gene: TRBD1
v_gene: TRBV28
abundance: -
j_gene: TRBJ2-2